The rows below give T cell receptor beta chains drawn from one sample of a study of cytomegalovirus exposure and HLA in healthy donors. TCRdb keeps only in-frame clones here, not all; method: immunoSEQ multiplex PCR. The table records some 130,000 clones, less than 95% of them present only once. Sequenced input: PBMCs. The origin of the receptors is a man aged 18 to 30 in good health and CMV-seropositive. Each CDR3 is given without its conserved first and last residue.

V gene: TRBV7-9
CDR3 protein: ASSLVLDSYNEQF

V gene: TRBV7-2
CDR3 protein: ASSPNRAGANVLT

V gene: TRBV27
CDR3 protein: ASSLTGPGQEFYEQY

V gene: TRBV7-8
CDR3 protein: ASSLSGAGVPEGYEQY

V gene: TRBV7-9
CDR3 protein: ASRNVQGDNGYT

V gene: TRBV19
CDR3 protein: ASSTGATYEQY

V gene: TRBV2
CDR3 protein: ASSDEGSPLH

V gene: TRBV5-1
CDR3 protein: ASSSTGGSTGELF

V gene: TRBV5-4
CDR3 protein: ASSFGTGPYEQY

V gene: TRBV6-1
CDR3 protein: ASRYSISGEQY

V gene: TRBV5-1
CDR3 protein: ASSVGLAGVPDTQY

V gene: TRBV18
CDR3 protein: ASSGSYGAGNEQF